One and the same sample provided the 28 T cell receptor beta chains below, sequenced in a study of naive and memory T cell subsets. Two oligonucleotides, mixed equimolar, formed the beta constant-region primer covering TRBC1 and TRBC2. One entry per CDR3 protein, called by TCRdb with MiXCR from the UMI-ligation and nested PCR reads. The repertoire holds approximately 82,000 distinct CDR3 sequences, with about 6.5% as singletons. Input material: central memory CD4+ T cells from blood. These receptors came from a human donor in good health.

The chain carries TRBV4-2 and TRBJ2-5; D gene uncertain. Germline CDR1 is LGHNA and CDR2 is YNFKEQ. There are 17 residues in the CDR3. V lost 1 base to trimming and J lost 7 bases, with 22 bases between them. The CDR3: CASSQAADRAPLRTQYF. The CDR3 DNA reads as TGTGCCAGCAGCCAAGCAGCCGACCGAGCTCCATTAAGGACCCAGTACTTC.

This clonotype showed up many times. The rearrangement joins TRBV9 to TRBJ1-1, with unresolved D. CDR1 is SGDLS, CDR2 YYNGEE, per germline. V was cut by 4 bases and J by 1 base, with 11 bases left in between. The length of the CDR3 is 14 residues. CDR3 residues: CASSKQTSNTEAFF. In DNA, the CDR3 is TGTGCCAGCAGCAAACAGACTTCGAACACTGAAGCTTTCTTT.

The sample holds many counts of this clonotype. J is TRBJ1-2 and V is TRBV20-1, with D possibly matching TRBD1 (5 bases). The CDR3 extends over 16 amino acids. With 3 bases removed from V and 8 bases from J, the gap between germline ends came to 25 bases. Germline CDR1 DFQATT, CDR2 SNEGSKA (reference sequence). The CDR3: CSASEEGSPRLNGYTF. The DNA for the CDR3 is TGCAGTGCTAGTGAGGAGGGGTCACCGAGACTCAACGGCTACACCTTC.

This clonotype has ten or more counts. The CDR3 protein is CSAPTRKGSEAFF. The CDR3 DNA sequence: TGCAGTGCTCCGACAAGGAAGGGGTCTGAAGCTTTCTTT. The chain employs TRBV20-1 and TRBJ1-1, with TRBD1 as a possible D gene (5 bases). Trimming removed 5 bases from V and 6 bases from J, with 16 bases in between. This CDR3 comprises 13 residues. CDR1 DFQATT and CDR2 SNEGSKA come from the germline V gene (reference sequence).

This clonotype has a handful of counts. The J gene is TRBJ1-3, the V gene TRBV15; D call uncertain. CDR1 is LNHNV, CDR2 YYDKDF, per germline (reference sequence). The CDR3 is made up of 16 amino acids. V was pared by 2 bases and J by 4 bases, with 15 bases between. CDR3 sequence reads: CATSRTPGSGGNTIYF. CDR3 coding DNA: TGTGCCACCAGCAGAACCCCAGGCTCTGGCGGAAACACCATATATTTT. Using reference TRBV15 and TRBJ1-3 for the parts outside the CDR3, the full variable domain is DAMVIQNPRYQVTQFGKPVTLSCSQTLNHNVMYWYQQKSSQAPKLLFHYYDKDFNNEADTPDNFQSRRPNTSFCFLDIRSPGLGDTAMYLCATSRTPGSGGNTIYFGEGSWLTVV.

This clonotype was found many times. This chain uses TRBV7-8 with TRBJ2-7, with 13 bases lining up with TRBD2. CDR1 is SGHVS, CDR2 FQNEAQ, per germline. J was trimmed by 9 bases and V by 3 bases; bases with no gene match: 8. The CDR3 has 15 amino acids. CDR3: CASSFLGTSGVGQYF. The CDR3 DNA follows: TGTGCCAGCAGCTTCCTAGGGACTAGCGGGGTGGGGCAGTACTTC.

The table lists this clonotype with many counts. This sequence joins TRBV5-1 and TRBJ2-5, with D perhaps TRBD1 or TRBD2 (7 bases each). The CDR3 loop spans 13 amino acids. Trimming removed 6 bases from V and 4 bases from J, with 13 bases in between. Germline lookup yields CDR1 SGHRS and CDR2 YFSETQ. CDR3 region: CASTPGGGETQYF. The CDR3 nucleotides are TGCGCCAGCACTCCAGGGGGGGGAGAGACCCAGTACTTC.

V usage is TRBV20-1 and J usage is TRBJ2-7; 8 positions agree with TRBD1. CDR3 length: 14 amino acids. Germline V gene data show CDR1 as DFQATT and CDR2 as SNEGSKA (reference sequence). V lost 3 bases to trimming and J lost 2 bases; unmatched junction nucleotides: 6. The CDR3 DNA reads TGCAGTGCTAGGAGGGGGACAGGAGCCTACGAGCAGTACTTC. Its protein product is CSARRGTGAYEQYF.

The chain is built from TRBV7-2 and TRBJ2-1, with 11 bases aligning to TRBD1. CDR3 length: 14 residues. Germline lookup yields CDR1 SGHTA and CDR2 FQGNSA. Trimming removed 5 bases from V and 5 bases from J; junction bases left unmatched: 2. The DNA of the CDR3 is TGTGCCAGCAGCCGGGACAGGGGGGACAATGAGCAGTTCTTC. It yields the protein CASSRDRGDNEQFF.

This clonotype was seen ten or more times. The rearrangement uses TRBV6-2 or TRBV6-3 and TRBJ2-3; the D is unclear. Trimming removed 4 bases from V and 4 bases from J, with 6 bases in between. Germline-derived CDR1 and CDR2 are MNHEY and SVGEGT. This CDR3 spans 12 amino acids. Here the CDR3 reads CASSFGPDTQYF. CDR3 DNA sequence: TGTGCCAGCAGTTTTGGGCCAGATACGCAGTATTTT.

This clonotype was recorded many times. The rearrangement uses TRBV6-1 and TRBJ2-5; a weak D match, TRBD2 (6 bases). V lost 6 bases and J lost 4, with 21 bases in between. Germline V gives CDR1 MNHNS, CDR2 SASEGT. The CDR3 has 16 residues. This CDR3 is CASSPGLPRRGETQYF. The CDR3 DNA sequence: TGTGCCAGCAGCCCGGGACTCCCTCGAAGGGGAGAGACCCAGTACTTC.

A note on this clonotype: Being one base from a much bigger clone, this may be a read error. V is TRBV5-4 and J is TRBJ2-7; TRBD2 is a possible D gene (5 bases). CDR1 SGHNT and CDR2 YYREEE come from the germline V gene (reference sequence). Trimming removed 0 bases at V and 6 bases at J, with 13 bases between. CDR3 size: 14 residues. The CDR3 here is CASSLVIEGSEQYF. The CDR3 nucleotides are TGTGCCAGCAGCTTGGTCATCGAGGGATCCGAGCAGTACTTC.

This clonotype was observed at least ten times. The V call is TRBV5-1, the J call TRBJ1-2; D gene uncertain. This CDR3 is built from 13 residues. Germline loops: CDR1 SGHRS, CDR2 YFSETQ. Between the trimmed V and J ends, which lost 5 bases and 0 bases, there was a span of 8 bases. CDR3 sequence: CASSPEANYGYTF. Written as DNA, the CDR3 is TGCGCCAGCAGTCCAGAGGCTAACTATGGCTACACCTTC. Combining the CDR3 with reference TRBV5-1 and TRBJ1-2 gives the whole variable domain KAGVTQTPRYLIKTRGQQVTLSCSPISGHRSVSWYQQTPGQGLQFLFEYFSETQRNKGNFPGRFSGRQFSNSRSEMNVSTLELGDSALYLCASSPEANYGYTFGSGTRLTVV.

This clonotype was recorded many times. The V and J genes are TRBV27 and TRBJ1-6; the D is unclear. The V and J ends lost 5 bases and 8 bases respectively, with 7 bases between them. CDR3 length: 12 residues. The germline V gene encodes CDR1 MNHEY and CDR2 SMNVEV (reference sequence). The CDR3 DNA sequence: TGTGCCAGCAGTGTCGGGGATTCACCCCTCCACTTT. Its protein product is CASSVGDSPLHF.

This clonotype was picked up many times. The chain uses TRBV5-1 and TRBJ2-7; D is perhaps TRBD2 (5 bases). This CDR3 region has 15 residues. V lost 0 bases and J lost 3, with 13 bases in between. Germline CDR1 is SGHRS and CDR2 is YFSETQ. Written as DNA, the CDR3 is TGCGCCAGCAGCTTGGCGTCCACTCGGGGCTACGAGCAGTACTTC. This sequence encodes CASSLASTRGYEQYF.

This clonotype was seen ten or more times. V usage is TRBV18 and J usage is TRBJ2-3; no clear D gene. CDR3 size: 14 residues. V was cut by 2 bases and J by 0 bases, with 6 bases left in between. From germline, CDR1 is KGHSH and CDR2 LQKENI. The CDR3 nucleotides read TGTGCCAGCTCACCAGCCCCTAGCACAGATACGCAGTATTTT. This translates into CASSPAPSTDTQYF.

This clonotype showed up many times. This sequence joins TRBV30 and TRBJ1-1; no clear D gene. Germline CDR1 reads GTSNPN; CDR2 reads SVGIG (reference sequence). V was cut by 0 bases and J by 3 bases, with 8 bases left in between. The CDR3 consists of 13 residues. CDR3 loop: CAWSVGWDTEAFF. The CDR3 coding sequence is TGTGCCTGGAGTGTAGGTTGGGACACTGAAGCTTTCTTT.

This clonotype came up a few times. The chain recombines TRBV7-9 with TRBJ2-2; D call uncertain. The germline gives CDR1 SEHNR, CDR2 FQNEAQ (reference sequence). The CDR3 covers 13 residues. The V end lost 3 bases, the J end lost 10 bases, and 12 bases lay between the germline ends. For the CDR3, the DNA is TGTGCCAGCAGCTTGGCCGGGCCCGAGGAGCTGTTTTTT. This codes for CASSLAGPEELFF.

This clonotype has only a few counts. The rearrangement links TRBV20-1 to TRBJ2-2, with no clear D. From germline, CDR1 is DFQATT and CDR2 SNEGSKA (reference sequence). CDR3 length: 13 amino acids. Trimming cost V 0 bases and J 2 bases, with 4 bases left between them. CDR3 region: CSARDTNTGELFF. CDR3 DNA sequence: TGCAGTGCTAGAGACACTAACACCGGGGAGCTGTTTTTT.

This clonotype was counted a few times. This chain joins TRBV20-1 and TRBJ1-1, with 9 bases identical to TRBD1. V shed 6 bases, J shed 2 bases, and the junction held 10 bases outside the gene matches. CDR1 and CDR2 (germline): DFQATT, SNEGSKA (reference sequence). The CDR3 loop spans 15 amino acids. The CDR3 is CSASTQGARNTEAFF. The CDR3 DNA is TGCAGTGCCTCAACACAGGGGGCCAGAAACACTGAAGCTTTCTTT.

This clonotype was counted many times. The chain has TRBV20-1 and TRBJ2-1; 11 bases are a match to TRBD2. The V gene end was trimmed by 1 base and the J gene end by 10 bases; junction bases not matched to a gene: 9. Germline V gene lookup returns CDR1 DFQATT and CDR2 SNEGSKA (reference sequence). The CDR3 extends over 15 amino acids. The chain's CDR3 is CSARVASGGTREQFF. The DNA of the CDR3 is TGCAGTGCTAGAGTGGCTAGCGGGGGGACCAGGGAGCAGTTCTTC.

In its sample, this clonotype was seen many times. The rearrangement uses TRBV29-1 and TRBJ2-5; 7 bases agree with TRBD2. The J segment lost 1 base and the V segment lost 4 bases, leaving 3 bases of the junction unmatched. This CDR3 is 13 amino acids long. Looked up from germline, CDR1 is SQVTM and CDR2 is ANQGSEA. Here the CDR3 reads CSVGGGIQETQYF. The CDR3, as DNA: TGCAGCGTTGGGGGGGGTATCCAAGAGACCCAGTACTTC.

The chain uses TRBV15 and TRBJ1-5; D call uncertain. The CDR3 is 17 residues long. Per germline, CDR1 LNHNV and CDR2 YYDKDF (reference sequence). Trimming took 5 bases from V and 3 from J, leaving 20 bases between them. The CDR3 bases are TGTGCCACCAGCCTCCAAGAAGGACGGTGGGACAATCAGCCCCAGCATTTT. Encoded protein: CATSLQEGRWDNQPQHF.

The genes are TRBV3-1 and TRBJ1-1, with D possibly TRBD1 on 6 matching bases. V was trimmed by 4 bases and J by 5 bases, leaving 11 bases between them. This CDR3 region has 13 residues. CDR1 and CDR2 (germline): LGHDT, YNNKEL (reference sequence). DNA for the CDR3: TGTGCCAGCAGCCTAGGGACAAAAACTGAAGCTTTCTTT. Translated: CASSLGTKTEAFF.

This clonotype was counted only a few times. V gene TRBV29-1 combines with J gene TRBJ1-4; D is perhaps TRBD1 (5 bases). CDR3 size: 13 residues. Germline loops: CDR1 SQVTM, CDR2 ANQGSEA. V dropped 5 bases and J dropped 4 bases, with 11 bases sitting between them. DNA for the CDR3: TGCAGCGTTAAGGGGTCGGGTAATGAAAAACTGTTTTTT. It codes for CSVKGSGNEKLFF.

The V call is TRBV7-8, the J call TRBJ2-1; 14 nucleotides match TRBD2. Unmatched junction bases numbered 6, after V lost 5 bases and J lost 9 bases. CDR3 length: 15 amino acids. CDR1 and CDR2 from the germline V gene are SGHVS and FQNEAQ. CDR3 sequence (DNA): TGTGCCAGCAGCCGGTCCGGGACTAGCGGGAGTGAGCAGTTCTTC. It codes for CASSRSGTSGSEQFF. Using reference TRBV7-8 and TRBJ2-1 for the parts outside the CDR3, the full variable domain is GAGVSQSPRYKVAKRGQDVALRCDPISGHVSLFWYQQALGQGPEFLTYFQNEAQLDKSGLPSDRFFAERPEGSVSTLKIQRTQQEDSAVYLCASSRSGTSGSEQFFGPGTRLTVL.

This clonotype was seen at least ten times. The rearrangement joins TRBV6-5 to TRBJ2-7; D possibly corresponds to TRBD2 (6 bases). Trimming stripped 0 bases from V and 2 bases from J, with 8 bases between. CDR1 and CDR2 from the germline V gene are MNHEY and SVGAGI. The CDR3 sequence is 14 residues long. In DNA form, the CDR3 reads TGTGCCAGCAGTTACTCGGGGGGTCCCTACGAGCAGTACTTC. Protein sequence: CASSYSGGPYEQYF.

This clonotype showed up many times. CDR3 sequence reads: CASSWTVGGETQYF. CDR3 coding DNA: TGTGCCAGCAGCTGGACAGTCGGGGGAGAGACCCAGTACTTC. The rearrangement links TRBV7-6 to TRBJ2-5; possibly TRBD1 or TRBD2 for D (6 bases each). With 4 bases removed from V and 4 bases from J, the gap between germline ends came to 13 bases. Germline V lookup: CDR1 SGHVS, CDR2 FNYEAQ. This CDR3 is built from 14 residues.